The entry below describes one T cell receptor beta chain. Its antigen is still unknown. Produced via immunoSEQ multiplex PCR; TCRdb's table is partial and in-frame only. The sample lists 65,000 to 70,000 clones, less than 80% seen once, with around 0.94% in the top ten. The ViraFEST assay expanded antigen-specific CD4+ T cells with viral peptide pools before sequencing. When less than 12 days of culture had elapsed, CD4+ T cells were isolated. Two-dose vaccination with either BNT162b2 or mRNA-1273 was given to the participants. With around 9.4 ug/ml peptides and around 9.9 IU/ml IL-2, fewer than 2.5 million PBMC per well were cultured. The V gene end was trimmed by 0 bases and the J gene end by 3 bases; junction bases not matched to a gene: 2. Germline loops: CDR1 SGHNT, CDR2 YYREEE (reference sequence). The CDR3 runs to 15 residues. The sample comes from a study of vaccination effects on CD4 cells after COVID-19.

The rearrangement links TRBV5-4 to TRBJ1-4, with 7 bases that match TRBD1. The sequenced sample was CD4+ T cells from PBMCs cultured with HCoV-OC43 spike peptides, obtained after COVID-19 vaccination. Noted subset: HCoV-OC43 spike overlapping peptide pool stimulation. The receptor was isolated from a human donor who received a COVID-19 vaccine. The DNA for the CDR3 is TGTGCCAGCAGCTTGGGACAGGGAGCTAATGAAAAACTGTTTTTT. This sequence encodes CASSLGQGANEKLFF.